Each of the 11 T cell receptor beta chains below was sequenced from the same sample in a study of control samples from healthy donors and cancer patients. Sequenced by immunoSEQ multiplex PCR; TCRdb stores in-frame clones only, minus some. The repertoire includes more than 95,000 clones, roughly 84% of them detected once, and roughly 2% sits in the top ten. The sequencing input was blood. The receptor set was obtained from a man aged 18 to 29 in good health.

The J gene is TRBJ2-5, the V gene TRBV30; D is ambiguous. V lost 0 bases, J lost 5 bases, and 10 bases lay in between. Germline V gives CDR1 GTSNPN, CDR2 SVGIG (reference sequence). This CDR3 is built from 13 residues. CDR3 sequence (DNA): TGTGCCTGGAGTGTAATGGTTGCGGAGACCCAGTACTTC. It codes for CAWSVMVAETQYF.

V is TRBV6-4 and J is TRBJ2-3; unclear D gene. The ends were cut back, 3 bases at V and 1 base at J, with 8 bases in the middle. CDR1 is MRHNA, CDR2 SNTAGT, per germline. The CDR3 extends over 14 amino acids. CDR3 in amino acids: CASSESSGTDTQYF. The CDR3 DNA reads TGTGCCAGCAGTGAATCAAGCGGCACAGATACGCAGTATTTT.

CDR3 in amino acids: CASTKGRSRAEQFF. Here the CDR3 DNA reads TGTGCCAGCACCAAAGGACGGAGTCGGGCGGAGCAGTTCTTC. J is TRBJ2-1 and V is TRBV7-8; D uncertain. V was pared by 7 bases and J by 10 bases, with 20 bases between. Germline V lookup: CDR1 SGHVS, CDR2 FQNEAQ. The CDR3 is made up of 14 amino acids.

The gene calls are TRBV7-2 and TRBJ1-1, with 7 positions matching TRBD1. The CDR3 has 15 residues. CDR1 and CDR2 (germline): SGHTA, FQGNSA. The ends lost 5 bases at V and 6 bases at J; junction bases unmatched: 12. The DNA for the CDR3 is TGTGCCAGCAGCCCACCGGGACAGATCTTCCCTGAAGCTTTCTTT. The encoded protein is CASSPPGQIFPEAFF.

The chain has TRBV7-3 and TRBJ2-3; no firm D call. The CDR3 has 16 residues. The germline CDR1 and CDR2 sequences are SGHTA and FQGTGA. Trimming stripped 3 bases from V and 0 bases from J, with 13 bases between. CDR3 bases: TGTGCCAGCAGCTTGACACTGGTTTCTAGCACAGATACGCAGTATTTT. The encoded protein is CASSLTLVSSTDTQYF.

This rearrangement joins TRBV2 to TRBJ2-5; D perhaps matches TRBD2 (6 bases). Trimming took 6 bases from V and 5 from J, leaving 19 bases between them. The CDR3 runs 15 residues. CDR1 SNHLY and CDR2 FYNNEI come from the germline V gene. The CDR3 DNA follows: TGTGCCAGCAGGGGGACCGGGAGTGTTGGGGAGACCCAGTACTTC. It translates to CASRGTGSVGETQYF.

This chain's CDR3 is CASSLTRGNQHF. The CDR3 coding sequence is TGTGCCAGCAGCTTGACACGGGGGAACCAGCATTTT. This sequence joins TRBV7-8 and TRBJ1-5; tentative D call: TRBD1 (5 bases). The CDR3 runs to 12 residues. Per germline, CDR1 SGHVS and CDR2 FQNEAQ. V was shortened by 3 bases and J by 12 bases, with 12 bases between the two germline ends.

The chain's CDR3 is CASSLASRGDEKLFF. The CDR3 DNA follows: TGTGCCAGCAGCTTAGCGAGCAGGGGAGATGAAAAACTGTTTTTT. The chain employs TRBV11-2 and TRBJ1-4, with D perhaps TRBD1 (6 bases). Trimming left V 1 base short and J 6 bases short, with 12 bases between. CDR1 SGHAT and CDR2 FQNNGV come from the germline V gene. CDR3 length equals 15 residues.

The chain recombines TRBV7-3 with TRBJ2-2; tentatively, D is TRBD1 or TRBD2 (5 bases each). This CDR3 has 13 residues. CDR1 and CDR2 from the germline V gene are SGHTA and FQGTGA. V was pared by 2 bases and J by 5 bases, with 6 bases between. Written as DNA, the CDR3 is TGTGCCAGCAGCTTAGGGGGAACCGGGGAGCTGTTTTTT. Its translation: CASSLGGTGELFF.

This chain links TRBV7-2 with TRBJ2-1; D is ambiguous. This CDR3 region has 15 residues. The germline CDR1 and CDR2 sequences are SGHTA and FQGNSA. V lost 5 bases and J lost 0, with 11 bases in between. The DNA for the CDR3 is TGTGCCAGCAGCAAAGACTCCAACTCCTACAATGAGCAGTTCTTC. This translates into CASSKDSNSYNEQFF.

V and J are TRBV9 and TRBJ2-7; D assignment may be TRBD1 or TRBD2 (5 bases each). The length of the CDR3 is 13 residues. Deletions cut 4 bases from V and 7 bases from J, with 15 bases between. CDR1 is SGDLS, CDR2 YYNGEE, per germline. The CDR3 spells CASSSGLTGEQYF. CDR3 DNA sequence: TGTGCCAGCAGCTCGGGGCTAACGGGGGAGCAGTACTTC.